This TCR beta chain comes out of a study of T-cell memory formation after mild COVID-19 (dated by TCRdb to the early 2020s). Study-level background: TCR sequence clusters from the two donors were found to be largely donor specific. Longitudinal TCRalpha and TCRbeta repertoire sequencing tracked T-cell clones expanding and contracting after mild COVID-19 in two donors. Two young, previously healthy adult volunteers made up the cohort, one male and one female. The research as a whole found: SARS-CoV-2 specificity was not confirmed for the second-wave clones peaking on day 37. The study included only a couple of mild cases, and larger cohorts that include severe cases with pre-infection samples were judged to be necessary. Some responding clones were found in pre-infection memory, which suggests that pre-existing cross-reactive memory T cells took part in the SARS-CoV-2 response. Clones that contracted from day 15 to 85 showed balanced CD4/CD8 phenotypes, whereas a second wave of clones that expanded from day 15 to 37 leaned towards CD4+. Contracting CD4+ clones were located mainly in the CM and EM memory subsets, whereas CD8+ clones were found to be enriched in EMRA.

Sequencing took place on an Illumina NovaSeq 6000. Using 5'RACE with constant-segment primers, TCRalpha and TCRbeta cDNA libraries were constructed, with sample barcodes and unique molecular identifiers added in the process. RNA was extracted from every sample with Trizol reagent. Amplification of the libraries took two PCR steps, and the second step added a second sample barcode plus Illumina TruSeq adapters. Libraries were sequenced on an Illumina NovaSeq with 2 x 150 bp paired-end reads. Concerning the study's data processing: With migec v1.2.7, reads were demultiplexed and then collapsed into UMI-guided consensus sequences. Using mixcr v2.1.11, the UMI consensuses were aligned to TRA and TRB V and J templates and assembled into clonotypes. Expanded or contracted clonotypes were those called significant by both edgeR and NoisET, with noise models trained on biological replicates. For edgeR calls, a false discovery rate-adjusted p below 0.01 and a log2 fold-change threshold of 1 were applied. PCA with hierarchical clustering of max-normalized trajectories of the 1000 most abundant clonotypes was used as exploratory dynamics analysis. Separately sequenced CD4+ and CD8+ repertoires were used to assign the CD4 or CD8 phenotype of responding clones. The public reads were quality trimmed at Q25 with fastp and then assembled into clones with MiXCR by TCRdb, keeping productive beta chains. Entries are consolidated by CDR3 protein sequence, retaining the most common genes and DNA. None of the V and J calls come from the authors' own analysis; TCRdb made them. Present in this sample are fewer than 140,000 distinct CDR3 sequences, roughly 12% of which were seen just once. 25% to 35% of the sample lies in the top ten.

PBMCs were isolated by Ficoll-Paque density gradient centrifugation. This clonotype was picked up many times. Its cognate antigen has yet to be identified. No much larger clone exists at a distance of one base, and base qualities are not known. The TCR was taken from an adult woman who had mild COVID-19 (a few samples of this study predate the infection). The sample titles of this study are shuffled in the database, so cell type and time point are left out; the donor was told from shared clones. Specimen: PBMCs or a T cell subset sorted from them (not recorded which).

The CDR3 protein sequence reads: CASSHRLAASTDTQYF. The nucleotide sequence reads TGCGCCAGCAGCCATCGACTAGCGGCAAGCACAGATACGCAGTATTTT. Recombination joined TRBV4-3 with TRBJ2-3; 9 bases in the junction line up with TRBD2. Reading from cysteine to phenylalanine, the CDR3 counts 16 amino acids. Only CDR3 DNA remains: 48 bases, in frame from the first base. The germline V gene specifies LGHNA as CDR1 and YSLEER as CDR2. V and J are trimmed by 3 bases and 0 bases, and the gene matches miss 4 bases of the junction.